A selection of T cell receptor beta chains follows, all from one sample in a study of early T cells in non-severe SARS-CoV-2 infection. TCRdb re-analysed the 5' RACE reads in MiXCR, keeping a single row per CDR3 protein. The table records tens of thousands of distinct CDR3 sequences, 11% to 15% of them present only once. Sequencing was carried out using whole blood. Receptors originate from an adult who was a healthcare worker with PCR-confirmed SARS-CoV-2 infection or an uninfected control (not recorded which). Both conserved end residues are part of each CDR3. D genes are given only for firm matches. Size is stated for part of the rows, as once, few or many counts, or as a class when the clone is expanded.

d_call j_call clone_size v_call cdr3_nt cdr3_aa
NA TRBJ2-2 few TRBV20-1 TGCAGTGCTAGAAAGGGGGGATGGGACACCGGGGAGCTGTTTTTT CSARKGGWDTGELFF
TRBD2 TRBJ2-1 NA TRBV7-2 TGTGCCAGCAGCTCCTGGACTAGCGGGAGGAATGAGCAGTTCTTC CASSSWTSGRNEQFF
NA TRBJ2-1 few TRBV12-3/TRBV12-4 TGTGCCAGCAGCTCCCCTGTAGGGGCGTCCTACAATGAGCAGTTCTTC CASSSPVGASYNEQFF
NA TRBJ2-1 many TRBV2 TGTGCCAGCAGGGAAAGTACCGGGCTCTTGGGGGATGAGCAGTTCTTC CASRESTGLLGDEQFF
NA TRBJ1-2 few TRBV6-1 TGTGCCAGCAGTGAGGGAGGGACCCGAATTAACTATGGCTACACCTTC CASSEGGTRINYGYTF
NA TRBJ1-2 NA TRBV19 TGTGCTACGGGGGTATTCTATGGCTACACCTTC CATGVFYGYTF
NA TRBJ2-7 many TRBV6-5 TGTGCCAGCAGTGAGACGGTGAGGACCTACGAGCAGTACTTC CASSETVRTYEQYF
NA TRBJ2-7 many TRBV28 TGTGCCATCGACTCCTCCGGCTCCTACGAGCAGTACTTC CAIDSSGSYEQYF
NA TRBJ2-7 NA TRBV5-1 TGCGCCAGCAGCTTGGTAGCGAAAGCCTACGAGCAGTACTTC CASSLVAKAYEQYF
TRBD2 TRBJ2-1 few TRBV24-1 TGTGCCACCAGTGATCCTTATAGCGGGTTGGGCCACAATGAGCAGTTCTTC CATSDPYSGLGHNEQFF
NA TRBJ1-1 NA TRBV18 TGTGCCAGCTCACGAACAGGGAGGGACACTGAAGCTTTCTTT CASSRTGRDTEAFF
TRBD1 TRBJ1-1 few TRBV29-1 TGCAGCGTTGAAGACCCCGGGACAGGGAGGTGGACTGAAGCTTTCTTT CSVEDPGTGRWTEAFF
NA TRBJ2-2 NA TRBV12-3/TRBV12-4 TGTGCCAGCATCCCAGGGCCCGCCACCAGCGGGGAGCTGTTTTTT CASIPGPATSGELFF
TRBD1 TRBJ1-5 NA TRBV6-6 TGTGCCAGTGAAACCGGGACAGGGCATCAGCCCCAGCATTTT CASETGTGHQPQHF
TRBD1 TRBJ1-2 many TRBV12-3/TRBV12-4 TGTGCCAGCAGGCCGGGACAGGGGAAGAACTATGGCTACACCTTC CASRPGQGKNYGYTF
NA TRBJ2-1 NA TRBV7-9 TGTGCCAGCAGCCCAGCCAAGGGACACGCTTACAATGAGCAGTTCTTC CASSPAKGHAYNEQFF
NA TRBJ2-7 many TRBV7-9 TGTGCCAGCAGCTTTAAGACTGAGACCTACGAGCAGTACTTC CASSFKTETYEQYF
NA TRBJ2-1 NA TRBV24-1 TGTGCCACCAGTGACGCCCGATATGAGCAGTTCTTC CATSDARYEQFF
TRBD1 TRBJ2-1 NA TRBV3-1 TGTGCCAGCAGCCAAGTGGCGACAGGGGGCACGAGGGGGCAGTTCTTC CASSQVATGGTRGQFF
TRBD2 TRBJ2-7 many TRBV18 TGTGCCAGCTCACGGGGCCGGGACTACTCGAACGAGCAGTACTTC CASSRGRDYSNEQYF
NA TRBJ2-7 many TRBV29-1 TGCAGCGTGCTGAGGGACACCTCCTACGAGCAGTACTTC CSVLRDTSYEQYF
TRBD1 TRBJ1-5 NA TRBV3-1 TGTGCCAGCAGCCAAGATAATCGGGGGACAGTATTTTTCCAGCCCCAGCATTTT CASSQDNRGTVFFQPQHF
TRBD1 TRBJ2-7 few TRBV24-1 TGTGCCACCAGTGATTTGCGTTGGAGGCAGGGGGCGACGGGACCTCCCTGGGAGCAGTACTTC CATSDLRWRQGATGPPWEQYF
NA TRBJ2-7 NA TRBV5-1 TGCGCCAGCAGCTTGGCTAGCGACGGCGAGCAGTACTTC CASSLASDGEQYF
NA TRBJ1-2 many TRBV30 TGTGCCTGGAGTTTGGGGCAACGAAGGGGTGGCTACACCTTC CAWSLGQRRGGYTF
TRBD1 TRBJ1-6 many TRBV7-2 TGTGCCAGCAGCCCGGGACAGGGTGGAAATTCACCCCTCCACTTT CASSPGQGGNSPLHF
NA TRBJ1-6 many TRBV20-1 TGCAGTGCTAGAGATGAGGGTTCCTATAATTCACCCCTCCACTTT CSARDEGSYNSPLHF
NA TRBJ2-3 NA TRBV27 TGTGCCAGCAGTACCCATCGGCTCGATTATACGCAGTATTTT CASSTHRLDYTQYF
TRBD1 TRBJ2-6 many TRBV5-6 TGTGCCAGCAGCTTCGGACAGGGGGCCTCTGGGGCCAACGTCCTGACTTTC CASSFGQGASGANVLTF
NA TRBJ2-1 NA TRBV7-3 TGTGCCAGCAGCCCCGGACACTCCTCTTCTGAGCAGTTCTTC CASSPGHSSSEQFF
NA TRBJ1-4 NA TRBV29-1 TGCAGCGTTAAGAGGGACGGCCATAATGAAAAACTGTTTTTT CSVKRDGHNEKLFF
TRBD1 TRBJ2-2 few TRBV5-1 TGCGCCAGCAGCCCGGGACAGGCTACCGGGGAGCTGTTTTTT CASSPGQATGELFF
TRBD2 TRBJ2-1 many TRBV7-9 TGTGCCAGCAGCCGGGTCGGGAGGCGGGACAATGAGCAGTTCTTC CASSRVGRRDNEQFF
NA TRBJ2-6 few TRBV7-6 TGTGCCAGCAGCTTTACAGGGGAGGTTGGGGCCAACGTCCTGACTTTC CASSFTGEVGANVLTF
TRBD2 TRBJ2-1 NA TRBV10-3 TGTGCCATCGCTAGCGGTAACAATGAGCAGTTCTTC CAIASGNNEQFF
TRBD2 TRBJ2-1 many TRBV12-5 TGTGCTAGTGGTTTGGCACCGAAATCCGGGGGGTTCTACAATGAGCAGTTCTTC CASGLAPKSGGFYNEQFF
TRBD1 TRBJ1-2 NA TRBV19 TGTGCCAGTAATGGGCGACAGGGAGAATATGGCTACACCTTC CASNGRQGEYGYTF
TRBD1 TRBJ1-1 NA TRBV29-1 TGCAGCGTCAAGGTACAGGGGGGAGGCACTGAAGCTTTCTTT CSVKVQGGGTEAFF
NA TRBJ2-3 many TRBV4-2 TGTGCCAGCAGCCAAGATCCTGGGGCAGGAGATACGCAGTATTTT CASSQDPGAGDTQYF
NA TRBJ1-3 few TRBV3-1 TGTGCCAGCAGCCAAGTAAGGGGGAAAGGAAACACCATATATTTT CASSQVRGKGNTIYF
NA TRBJ1-2 many TRBV6-6 TGTGCCAGCAGTAGGACAGATTTATATGGCTACACCTTC CASSRTDLYGYTF
TRBD1 TRBJ1-5 many TRBV6-6 TGTGCCAGCAGTTACCCAGGGGGCGCGGGCAATCAGCCCCAGCATTTT CASSYPGGAGNQPQHF
NA TRBJ2-1 many TRBV7-9 TGTGCCAGCAGCCCCTACAGGTCAAGGTTTTACAATGAGCAGTTCTTC CASSPYRSRFYNEQFF
NA TRBJ1-1 many TRBV6-6 TGTGCCAGCAGTCAGGGCGGCAGATTGAACACTGAAGCTTTCTTT CASSQGGRLNTEAFF
NA TRBJ2-3 few TRBV5-6 TGTGCCAGCAGCGATAATGGCGGTTCCACAGATACGCAGTATTTT CASSDNGGSTDTQYF
TRBD2 TRBJ2-3 NA TRBV6-5 TGTGCCAGCAGTCCCACCAGCGGGGTAATGGGAGATACGCAGTATTTT CASSPTSGVMGDTQYF
NA TRBJ2-7 NA TRBV29-1 TGCAGCGCCTCGTCGACAGACGACGAGCAGTACTTC CSASSTDDEQYF
TRBD1 TRBJ2-7 NA TRBV29-1 TGCAGCGTTAAAGGGACAGGGAACTCCTACGAGCAGTACTTC CSVKGTGNSYEQYF
NA TRBJ1-1 many TRBV7-9 TGTGCCAGCAGCTTGGGGCTCACTGAAGCTTTCTTT CASSLGLTEAFF